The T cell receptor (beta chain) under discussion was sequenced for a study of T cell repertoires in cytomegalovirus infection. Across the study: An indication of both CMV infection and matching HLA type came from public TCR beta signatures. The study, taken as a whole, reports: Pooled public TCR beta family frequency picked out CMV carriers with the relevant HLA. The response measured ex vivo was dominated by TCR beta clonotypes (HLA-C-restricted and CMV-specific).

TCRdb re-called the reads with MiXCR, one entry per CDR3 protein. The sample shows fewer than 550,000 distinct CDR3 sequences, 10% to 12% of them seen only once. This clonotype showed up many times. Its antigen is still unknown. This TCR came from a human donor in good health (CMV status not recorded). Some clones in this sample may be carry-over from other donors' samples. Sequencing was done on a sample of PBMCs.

CDR3 region: CAILGEVGSSYEQYF. The CDR3 DNA follows: TGTGCCATTTTGGGGGAGGTGGGTAGCTCCTACGAGCAGTACTTC. The rearrangement links TRBV10-3 to TRBJ2-7, with a weak D call TRBD2 (6 bases). Trimming removed 9 bases from V and 0 bases from J, with 18 bases in between. The CDR3 is 15 amino acids. Germline loops: CDR1 ENHRY, CDR2 SYGVKD.